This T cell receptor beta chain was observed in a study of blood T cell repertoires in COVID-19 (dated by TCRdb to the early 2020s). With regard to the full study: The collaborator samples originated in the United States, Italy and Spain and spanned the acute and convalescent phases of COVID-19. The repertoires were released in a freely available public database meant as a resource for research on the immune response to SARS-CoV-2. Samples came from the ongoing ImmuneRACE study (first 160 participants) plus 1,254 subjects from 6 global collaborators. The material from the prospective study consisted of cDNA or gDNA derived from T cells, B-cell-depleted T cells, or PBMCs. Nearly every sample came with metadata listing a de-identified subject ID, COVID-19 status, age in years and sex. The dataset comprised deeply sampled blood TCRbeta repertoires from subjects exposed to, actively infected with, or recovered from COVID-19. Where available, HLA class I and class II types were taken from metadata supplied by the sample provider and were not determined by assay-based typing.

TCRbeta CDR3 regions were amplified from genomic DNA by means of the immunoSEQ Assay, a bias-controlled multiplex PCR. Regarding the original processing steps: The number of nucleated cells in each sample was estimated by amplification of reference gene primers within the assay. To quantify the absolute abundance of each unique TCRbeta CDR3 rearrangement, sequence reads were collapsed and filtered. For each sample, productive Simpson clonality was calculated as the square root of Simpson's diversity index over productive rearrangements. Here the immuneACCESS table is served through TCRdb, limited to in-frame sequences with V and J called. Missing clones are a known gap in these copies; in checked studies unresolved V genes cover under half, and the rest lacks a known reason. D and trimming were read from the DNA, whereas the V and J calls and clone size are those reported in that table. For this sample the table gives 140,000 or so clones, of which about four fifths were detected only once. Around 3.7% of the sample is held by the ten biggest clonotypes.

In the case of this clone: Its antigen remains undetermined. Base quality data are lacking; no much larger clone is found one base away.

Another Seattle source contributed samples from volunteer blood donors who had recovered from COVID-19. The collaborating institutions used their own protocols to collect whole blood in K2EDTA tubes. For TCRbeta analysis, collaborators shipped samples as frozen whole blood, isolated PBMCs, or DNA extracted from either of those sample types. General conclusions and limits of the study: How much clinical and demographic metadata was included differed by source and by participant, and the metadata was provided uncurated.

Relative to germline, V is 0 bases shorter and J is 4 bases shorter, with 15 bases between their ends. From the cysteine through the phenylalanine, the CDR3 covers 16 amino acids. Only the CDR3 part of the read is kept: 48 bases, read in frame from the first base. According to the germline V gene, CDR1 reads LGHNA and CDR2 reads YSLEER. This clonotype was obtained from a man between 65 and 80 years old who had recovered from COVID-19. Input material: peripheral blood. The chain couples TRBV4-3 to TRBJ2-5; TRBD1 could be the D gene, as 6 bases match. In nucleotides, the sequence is TGCGCCAGCAGCCAAGATTGGCCAGGGGAAGGAGAGACCCAGTACTTC. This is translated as CASSQDWPGEGETQYF.